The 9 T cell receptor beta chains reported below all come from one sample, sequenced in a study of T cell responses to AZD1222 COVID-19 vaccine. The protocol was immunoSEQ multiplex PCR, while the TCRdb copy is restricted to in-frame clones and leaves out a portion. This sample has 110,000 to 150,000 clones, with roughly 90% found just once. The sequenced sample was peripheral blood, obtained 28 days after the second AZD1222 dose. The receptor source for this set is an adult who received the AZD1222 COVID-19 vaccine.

The CDR3 reads CAWSVTGTFNGYTF. The DNA of the CDR3 is TGTGCCTGGAGTGTAACAGGGACTTTTAATGGCTACACCTTC. The V gene is TRBV30, the J gene TRBJ1-2, with D perhaps matching TRBD1 (6 bases). The CDR3 consists of 14 residues. V dropped 0 bases and J dropped 6 bases, with 14 bases sitting between them. The V gene's germline CDR1 is GTSNPN and CDR2 SVGIG (reference sequence). Full variable domain (missing parts from reference TRBV30 and TRBJ1-2): SQTIHQWPATLVQPVGSPLSLECTVEGTSNPNLYWYRQAAGRGLQLLFYSVGIGQISSEVPQNLSASRPQDRQFILSSKKLLLSDSGFYLCAWSVTGTFNGYTFGSGTRLTVV.

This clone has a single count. The CDR3 sequence: CASKASGMETQYF. The CDR3, as DNA: TGTGCCAGTAAGGCTAGCGGGATGGAGACCCAGTACTTC. The J gene is TRBJ2-5, the V gene TRBV19; 9 bases fit TRBD2. The J segment lost 5 bases and the V segment lost 7 bases, leaving 5 bases of the junction unmatched. The length of the CDR3 is 13 residues. CDR1 is LNHDA, CDR2 SQIVND, per germline (reference sequence).

This CDR3 reads CASSVENRRGTEAFF. Here the CDR3 DNA reads TGTGCCAGCAGCGTAGAAAACAGGCGAGGGACTGAAGCTTTCTTT. The rearrangement links TRBV9 to TRBJ1-1, with D perhaps TRBD1 (5 bases). Germline values: CDR1 SGDLS, CDR2 YYNGEE. V was trimmed by 0 bases and J by 5 bases, leaving 14 bases between them. The CDR3 covers 15 residues.

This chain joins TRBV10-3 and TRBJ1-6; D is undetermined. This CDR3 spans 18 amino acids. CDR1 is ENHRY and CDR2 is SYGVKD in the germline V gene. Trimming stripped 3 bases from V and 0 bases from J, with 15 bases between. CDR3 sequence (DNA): TGTGCCATCAGTGACTTTGGCCAGCAGAGCTCCTATAATTCACCCCTCCACTTT. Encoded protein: CAISDFGQQSSYNSPLHF.

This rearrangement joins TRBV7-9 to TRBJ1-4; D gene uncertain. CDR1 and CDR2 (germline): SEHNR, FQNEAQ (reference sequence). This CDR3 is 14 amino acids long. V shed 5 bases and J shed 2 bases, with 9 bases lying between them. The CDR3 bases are TGTGCCAGCAGCCCTCAGGAGACTAATGAAAAACTGTTTTTT. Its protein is CASSPQETNEKLFF.

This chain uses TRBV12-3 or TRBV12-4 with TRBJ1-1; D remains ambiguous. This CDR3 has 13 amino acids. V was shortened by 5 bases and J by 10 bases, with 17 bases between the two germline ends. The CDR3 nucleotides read TGTGCCAGCAGTCCCGGCTCACCCGGAAGAGCTTTCTTT. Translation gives CASSPGSPGRAFF.

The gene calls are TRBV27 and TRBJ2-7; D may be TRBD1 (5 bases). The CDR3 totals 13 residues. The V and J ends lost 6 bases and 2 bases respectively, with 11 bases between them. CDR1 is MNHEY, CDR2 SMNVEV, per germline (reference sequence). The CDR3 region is CASRVAGTYEQYF. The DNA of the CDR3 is TGTGCCAGCAGGGTGGCAGGGACCTACGAGCAGTACTTC.

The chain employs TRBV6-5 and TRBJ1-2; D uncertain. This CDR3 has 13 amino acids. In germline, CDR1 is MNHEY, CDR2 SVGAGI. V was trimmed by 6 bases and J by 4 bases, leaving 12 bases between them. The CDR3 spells CASSSGLRYGYTF. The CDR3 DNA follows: TGTGCCAGCAGCTCCGGACTCCGCTATGGCTACACCTTC.

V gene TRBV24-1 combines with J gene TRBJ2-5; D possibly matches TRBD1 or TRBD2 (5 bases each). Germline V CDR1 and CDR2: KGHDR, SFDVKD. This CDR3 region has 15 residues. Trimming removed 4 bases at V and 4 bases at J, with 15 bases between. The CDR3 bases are TGTGCCACCAGTGACCCCGGGGACGGCGCAGAGACCCAGTACTTC. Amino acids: CATSDPGDGAETQYF.